The 19 T cell receptor beta chains listed next were all sequenced from one sample in a study of blood T cell repertoires in COVID-19. The assay was immunoSEQ multiplex PCR, and TCRdb's table has in-frame clones only and misses some. The table records 300,000 or so clones, over 75% of them present only once. Sequencing was performed on peripheral blood. The origin of the receptors is a woman between 50 and 59 years old who had recovered from COVID-19.

This sequence joins TRBV29-1 and TRBJ2-1, with TRBD2 matching 7 bases. CDR1 is SQVTM and CDR2 is ANQGSEA in the germline V gene. The V and J ends lost 7 bases and 4 bases, in that order; junction bases with no gene match: 10. This CDR3 contains 14 residues. The CDR3 DNA reads TGCAGCGCCCGGGCTAGCGGTATATACAATGAGCAGTTCTTC. Its protein product is CSARASGIYNEQFF.

The chain links TRBV6-2 or TRBV6-3 to TRBJ1-5; D is undetermined. CDR1 and CDR2 (germline): MNHEY, SVGEGT. CDR3 length: 14 residues. V gave up 4 bases and J gave up 4 bases, with 11 bases separating them. The DNA of the CDR3 is TGTGCCAGCAGTTCCTCGGTCGGTAATCAGCCCCAGCATTTT. It specifies CASSSSVGNQPQHF.

The CDR3 DNA reads as TGTGCCAGCGGCAGGAACACTGAAGCTTTCTTT. Residues: CASGRNTEAFF. The chain carries TRBV3-1 (or the pseudogene TRBV3-2) and TRBJ1-1; D remains ambiguous. CDR3 length: 11 residues. Trimming removed 8 bases at V and 1 base at J, with 5 bases between. Germline CDR1 is LGHDT and CDR2 is YNNKEL (reference sequence).

The chain links TRBV7-9 to TRBJ1-6; D unresolved. CDR3 size: 15 residues. Germline values: CDR1 SEHNR, CDR2 FQNEAQ (reference sequence). With 1 base removed from V and 6 bases from J, the gap between germline ends came to 10 bases. The CDR3 loop is CASSLVSQTNSPLHF. DNA of the CDR3: TGTGCCAGCAGCTTAGTTTCACAGACTAATTCACCCCTCCACTTT.

The chain recombines TRBV9 with TRBJ2-1; 9 nucleotides agree with TRBD2. In germline, CDR1 is SGDLS, CDR2 YYNGEE. There are 16 residues in the CDR3. Unmatched junction bases numbered 9, after V lost 0 bases and J lost 8 bases. The DNA of the CDR3 is TGTGCCAGCAGCGTAGATTGGCGGGGGGGATTCGATGAGCAGTTCTTC. As protein: CASSVDWRGGFDEQFF.

The CDR3 DNA reads as TGTGCCAGCAGCTCAATTCCAGGGAACACTGAAGCTTTCTTT. Translation gives CASSSIPGNTEAFF. The V and J genes are TRBV7-2 and TRBJ1-1, with D unresolved. The CDR3 covers 14 residues. With 4 bases removed from V and 1 base from J, the gap between germline ends came to 10 bases. The germline gives CDR1 SGHTA, CDR2 FQGNSA.

The chain has TRBV19 and TRBJ1-2; TRBD1 might be the D (5 bases). V lost 3 bases and J 7 bases, leaving 12 bases between the germline ends. The V gene's germline CDR1 is LNHDA and CDR2 SQIVND (reference sequence). This CDR3 spans 13 amino acids. The CDR3 spells CASSMRQLRGYTF. CDR3 in DNA: TGTGCCAGTAGTATGAGACAGCTCCGTGGCTACACCTTC.

This chain links TRBV19 with TRBJ1-2, with D hard to call. V was pared by 7 bases and J by 4 bases, with 16 bases between. Germline V lookup: CDR1 LNHDA, CDR2 SQIVND (reference sequence). The CDR3 consists of 14 residues. The CDR3 is CASTPQAFGYGYTF. The CDR3 bases are TGTGCCAGTACCCCTCAGGCATTTGGCTATGGCTACACCTTC.

This rearrangement joins TRBV28 to TRBJ1-1, with 7 bases lining up with TRBD1. The ends lost 7 bases at V and 1 base at J; junction bases unmatched: 3. There are 13 residues in the CDR3. Germline lookup yields CDR1 MDHEN and CDR2 SYDVKM. The CDR3 is CASTPGGNTEAFF. In DNA, the CDR3 is TGTGCCAGCACGCCAGGGGGGAACACTGAAGCTTTCTTT. The full variable domain, with the rest looked up from reference TRBV28 and TRBJ1-1, is DVKVTQSSRYLVKRTGEKVFLECVQDMDHENMFWYRQDPGLGLRLIYFSYDVKMKEKGDIPEGYSVSREKKERFSLILESASTNQTSMYLCASTPGGNTEAFFGQGTRLTVV.

V usage is TRBV29-1 and J usage is TRBJ1-2; the D gene is possibly TRBD1 (5 bases). The CDR3 spans 12 residues. Trimming pared 2 bases from V and 13 bases from J, leaving 17 bases between. Germline V gene sequence: CDR1 SQVTM, CDR2 ANQGSEA. The CDR3 coding sequence is TGCAGCGTTGAATACGTCGGGGGAATTGGCACCTTC. Translation gives CSVEYVGGIGTF.

The rearrangement uses TRBV5-6 and TRBJ2-5; D perhaps matches TRBD2 (6 bases). The germline V and J ends were trimmed by 7 bases and 5 bases, with 21 bases remaining between them. In germline, CDR1 is SGHDT, CDR2 YYEEEE. The CDR3 is made up of 15 amino acids. The DNA for the CDR3 is TGTGCCAGCCGGGAGAGGGGCGCCTTCGGGGAGACCCAGTACTTC. This translates into CASRERGAFGETQYF.

V gene TRBV2 combines with J gene TRBJ1-4, with D possibly matching TRBD1 (5 bases). The CDR3 totals 13 residues. The V gene lost 3 bases and the J gene lost 8 bases, with 10 bases spanning the gap. Germline loops: CDR1 SNHLY, CDR2 FYNNEI. CDR3 DNA: TGTGCCAGCAGTGAGATCAGGGCGGAAAAACTGTTTTTT. This translates into CASSEIRAEKLFF.

The chain joins TRBV18 to TRBJ1-4; TRBD1 is a possible D gene (6 bases). The V end was cut by 4 bases, the J end by 6 bases, with 12 bases between. The germline CDR1 and CDR2 sequences are KGHSH and LQKENI. There are 14 residues in the CDR3. CDR3 loop: CASSLRGLDEKLFF. In DNA, the CDR3 is TGTGCCAGCTCACTCAGGGGTTTAGATGAAAAACTGTTTTTT.

This chain connects TRBV9 to TRBJ1-6; TRBD1 might be the D (5 bases). The germline V gene encodes CDR1 SGDLS and CDR2 YYNGEE. The V and J ends lost 2 bases and 6 bases respectively, with 9 bases between them. The CDR3 runs to 14 residues. CDR3 in amino acids: CASSVGGVNSPLHF. CDR3 nucleotides: TGTGCCAGCAGCGTGGGAGGGGTTAATTCACCCCTCCACTTT.

This chain connects TRBV3-1 (or the pseudogene TRBV3-2) to TRBJ2-3, with a possible D match to TRBD2 (6 bases). Trimming removed 5 bases at V and 4 bases at J, with 10 bases between. Germline V lookup: CDR1 LGHDT, CDR2 YNNKEL (reference sequence). The CDR3 consists of 13 residues. CDR3 in DNA: TGTGCCAGCAGCTTCCGACTAGCAGATACGCAGTATTTT. It translates to CASSFRLADTQYF.

This clone was seen only a few times. The chain combines TRBV9 with TRBJ1-2; D call uncertain. Trimming took off 4 bases at V and 11 bases at J, with 12 bases between the two ends. CDR1 is SGDLS and CDR2 is YYNGEE in the germline V gene. The CDR3 runs 11 residues. The CDR3 reads CASSQNLAYTF. CDR3 nucleotides: TGTGCCAGCAGCCAAAACCTGGCATACACCTTC.

This chain joins TRBV7-8 and TRBJ2-7, with 7 bases that match TRBD1. The J segment lost 2 bases and the V segment lost 5 bases, leaving 6 bases of the junction unmatched. The CDR3 sequence is 14 residues long. In germline, CDR1 is SGHVS, CDR2 FQNEAQ. CDR3 in DNA: TGTGCCAGCAGCCCAAGACAGGGAACCTACGAGCAGTACTTC. It translates to CASSPRQGTYEQYF.

This clone occurred once. The CDR3 region has the DNA TGTGCCAGCAGCTTTCTCCAGGGGGGAGACTACACCTTC. Protein: CASSFLQGGDYTF. This chain connects TRBV27 to TRBJ1-2; 7 nucleotides line up with TRBD1. Germline CDR1 MNHEY, CDR2 SMNVEV (reference sequence). V trimming: 6 bases; J trimming: 10 bases; junction bases outside the gene matches: 11. The CDR3 covers 13 residues.

CDR3 amino acids: CASTGQGNRQPQHF. As DNA, the CDR3 is TGTGCCAGCACGGGACAGGGGAATAGGCAGCCCCAGCATTTT. The rearrangement links TRBV28 to TRBJ1-5; 10 nucleotides align to TRBD1. CDR3 length: 14 amino acids. The germline V gene encodes CDR1 MDHEN and CDR2 SYDVKM. V lost 7 bases and J lost 7; bases outside the gene matches: 7.